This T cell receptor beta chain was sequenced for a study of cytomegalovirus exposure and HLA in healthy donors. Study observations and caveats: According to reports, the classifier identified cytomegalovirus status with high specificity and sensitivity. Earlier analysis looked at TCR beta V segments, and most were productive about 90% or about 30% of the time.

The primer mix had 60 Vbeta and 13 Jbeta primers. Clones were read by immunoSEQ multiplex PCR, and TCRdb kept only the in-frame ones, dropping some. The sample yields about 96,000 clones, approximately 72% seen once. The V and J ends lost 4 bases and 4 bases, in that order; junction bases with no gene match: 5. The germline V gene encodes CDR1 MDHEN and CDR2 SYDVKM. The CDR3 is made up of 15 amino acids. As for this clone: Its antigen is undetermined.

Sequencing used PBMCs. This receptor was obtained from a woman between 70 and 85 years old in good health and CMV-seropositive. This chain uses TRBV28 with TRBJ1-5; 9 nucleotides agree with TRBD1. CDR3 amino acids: CASSWGQGSNQPQHF. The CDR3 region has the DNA TGTGCCAGCAGTTGGGGACAGGGCTCAAATCAGCCCCAGCATTTT.